This TCR beta chain was found in a study of blood T cell repertoires in COVID-19. For the study at large: T cells, B-cell-depleted T cells, or PBMCs provided the cDNA or gDNA that served as material.

This clone was seen only once. Measured with immunoSEQ multiplex PCR; TCRdb has only the in-frame clones, and not every one. The sample records 87,000 or so clones, approximately 89% being singletons. With V trimmed by 7 bases and J by 0 bases, 6 bases remained unmatched. The germline V gene has CDR1 SQVTM and CDR2 ANQGSEA. The CDR3 contains 14 residues. This clonotype was obtained from a man older than 75 with acute or convalescent COVID-19. The sequenced material came from peripheral blood. The chain couples TRBV29-1 to TRBJ1-3; 7 bases line up with TRBD1. DNA of the CDR3: TGCAGCGCCCGACAGGGCTCCTCTGGAAACACCATATATTTT. Translated, it gives CSARQGSSGNTIYF.